The 20 T cell receptor beta chains in this list originate from one sample, sequenced in a study of blood T cell repertoires in COVID-19. TCRdb keeps only in-frame clones here, not all; method: immunoSEQ multiplex PCR. This sample has some 45,000 clones, with roughly 89% found just once. Source material: peripheral blood. These receptors all come from a man aged 55 to 69 with active COVID-19.

The chain employs TRBV9 and TRBJ2-7; 8 nucleotides agree with TRBD2. Germline trimming cut 4 bases from V and 7 bases from J; bases unmatched to any gene: 13. Germline V lookup: CDR1 SGDLS, CDR2 YYNGEE. The CDR3 is 15 residues long. CDR3 amino acids: CASSTGGEPAWEQYF. Written as DNA, the CDR3 is TGTGCCAGCAGCACCGGGGGGGAGCCAGCTTGGGAGCAGTACTTC. Variable domain in full (rest from reference TRBV9 and TRBJ2-7): DSGVTQTPKHLITATGQRVTLRCSPRSGDLSVYWYQQSLDQGLQFLIQYYNGEERAKGNILERFSAQQFPDLHSELNLSSLELGDSALYFCASSTGGEPAWEQYFGPGTRLTVT.

J is TRBJ2-2 and V is TRBV5-1; 12 bases map to TRBD2. CDR3 length: 17 residues. In germline, CDR1 is SGHRS, CDR2 YFSETQ. The V segment lost 2 bases and the J segment 7 bases; nucleotides outside the gene matches: 9. The CDR3 region has the DNA TGCGCCAGCAGCTTCTGGACTAGCGGGACAATTAGCGGGGAGCTGTTTTTT. Amino acid sequence: CASSFWTSGTISGELFF.

The chain links TRBV19 to TRBJ2-3, with 7 nucleotides matching TRBD2. V lost 3 bases, J lost 7 bases, and 1 base stayed unmatched. The CDR3 contains 12 residues. Per germline, CDR1 LNHDA and CDR2 SQIVND (reference sequence). The CDR3 DNA is TGTGCCAGTAGTATCGGGGGGAATACGCAGTATTTT. This sequence encodes CASSIGGNTQYF.

J is TRBJ1-5 and V is TRBV9; TRBD1 aligns across 9 bases. V shed 3 bases and J 11 bases; nucleotides not matched to a gene: 12. The CDR3 has 15 residues. Germline lookup yields CDR1 SGDLS and CDR2 YYNGEE. CDR3 amino acids: CASSAGQGYHPAQHF. In DNA, the CDR3 is TGTGCCAGCAGCGCGGGACAGGGCTACCATCCAGCCCAGCATTTT. The entire variable domain, with the rest obtained from reference TRBV9 and TRBJ1-5, is as follows: DSGVTQTPKHLITATGQRVTLRCSPRSGDLSVYWYQQSLDQGLQFLIQYYNGEERAKGNILERFSAQQFPDLHSELNLSSLELGDSALYFCASSAGQGYHPAQHFGDGTRLSIL.

The chain is built from TRBV28 and TRBJ2-1; 8 bases map to TRBD2. V was clipped by 2 bases and J by 5 bases; unmatched bases: 5. This CDR3 spans 15 amino acids. Germline-derived CDR1 and CDR2 are MDHEN and SYDVKM. DNA of the CDR3: TGTGCCAGCAGTTTAGCTAGCGGGCCTAACAATGAGCAGTTCTTC. Protein product: CASSLASGPNNEQFF.

The chain combines TRBV5-1 with TRBJ2-2; D may be TRBD2 (6 bases). Trimming took off 4 bases at V and 0 bases at J, with 13 bases between the two ends. CDR1 and CDR2 (germline): SGHRS, YFSETQ. The CDR3 runs 16 residues. DNA of the CDR3: TGCGCCAGCAGCCTAGGACTATCCGCGAACACCGGGGAGCTGTTTTTT. The encoded protein is CASSLGLSANTGELFF.

This clone appeared a few times. This chain uses TRBV6-5 with TRBJ2-3; 12 bases are shared with TRBD2. CDR1 MNHEY and CDR2 SVGAGI come from the germline V gene. The trim removed 6 bases at V and 5 bases at J, leaving 3 bases unmatched. CDR3 length: 14 amino acids. The CDR3 nucleotides read TGTGCCAGCAGCCTGGGACTAGCGGGAGATACGCAGTATTTT. Its translation: CASSLGLAGDTQYF.

The chain recombines TRBV7-2 with TRBJ2-5; D possibly corresponds to TRBD2 (5 bases). This CDR3 has 14 residues. CDR1 is SGHTA, CDR2 FQGNSA, per germline. Trimming stripped 5 bases from V and 6 bases from J, with 16 bases between. Written as DNA, the CDR3 is TGTGCCAGCAGCAGCGGTGTGGATTCAAAGACCCAGTACTTC. Its translation: CASSSGVDSKTQYF.

This clone was found a few times. This rearrangement joins TRBV10-3 to TRBJ2-1; the D gene is possibly TRBD1 (6 bases). V shed 7 bases and J shed 6 bases, with 10 bases lying between them. CDR3 length equals 12 residues. Per the germline V gene, CDR1 is ENHRY and CDR2 is SYGVKD. The CDR3 reads CAINTGSNEQFF. The CDR3 DNA reads TGTGCCATCAACACAGGGTCCAATGAGCAGTTCTTC.

For the CDR3, the DNA is TGTGCCAGCAGCCAAAACTGGTACACCGGGGAGCTGTTTTTT. Amino acids: CASSQNWYTGELFF. J is TRBJ2-2 and V is TRBV27; D not certain. Trimming removed 6 bases at V and 3 bases at J, with 11 bases between. This CDR3 spans 14 amino acids. Germline CDR1 and CDR2: MNHEY and SMNVEV (reference sequence).

The rearrangement joins TRBV11-3 to TRBJ2-1; TRBD2 matches at 9 bases. This CDR3 region has 16 residues. V lost 4 bases, J lost 4 bases, and 8 bases stayed unmatched. CDR1 is SGHNT, CDR2 YENEEA, per germline. This CDR3 is CASSSGAGGIYNEQFF. CDR3 nucleotide sequence: TGTGCCAGCAGCTCGGGAGCGGGAGGAATATACAATGAGCAGTTCTTC.

The chain has TRBV6-1 and TRBJ2-6, with D tentatively TRBD2 (5 bases). Germline V gene data show CDR1 as MNHNS and CDR2 as SASEGT. The CDR3 runs 16 residues. V was pared by 0 bases and J by 0 bases, with 6 bases between. CDR3 residues: CASSEAGSSGANVLTF. DNA of the CDR3: TGTGCCAGCAGTGAAGCGGGGAGCTCTGGGGCCAACGTCCTGACTTTC.

The chain recombines TRBV2 with TRBJ2-2, with D perhaps matching TRBD2 (6 bases). The germline CDR1 and CDR2 sequences are SNHLY and FYNNEI. V was cut by 6 bases and J by 1 base, with 12 bases left in between. The CDR3 length is 15 residues. The DNA of the CDR3 is TGTGCCAGCAGACGGGGGACTCAGAACACCGGGGAGCTGTTTTTT. It yields the protein CASRRGTQNTGELFF.

The V call is TRBV18, the J call TRBJ1-4; 7 bases line up with TRBD1. Germline V gene sequence: CDR1 KGHSH, CDR2 LQKENI. The junction had 5 bases not matched to a gene; V was cut back by 2 bases and J by 8 bases. The CDR3 length is 14 residues. The CDR3 sequence is CASSPSTGAEKLFF. CDR3 DNA: TGTGCCAGCTCACCATCTACAGGGGCGGAAAAACTGTTTTTT.

V usage is TRBV11-3 and J usage is TRBJ2-5; D not certain. Germline V gene data show CDR1 as SGHNT and CDR2 as YENEEA. V was shortened by 1 base and J by 0 bases, with 15 bases between the two germline ends. The CDR3 is 17 residues long. CDR3 DNA sequence: TGTGCCAGCAGCTTAGGTTCGTCCGTCCCGTACCAAGAGACCCAGTACTTC. It translates to CASSLGSSVPYQETQYF. Complete variable domain (other parts from reference TRBV11-3 and TRBJ2-5): EAGVVQSPRYKIIEKKQPVAFWCNPISGHNTLYWYLQNLGQGPELLIRYENEEAVDDSQLPKDRFSAERLKGVDSTLKIQPAELGDSAVYLCASSLGSSVPYQETQYFGPGTRLLVL.

The chain carries TRBV5-1 and TRBJ2-7; D is ambiguous. V was cut by 1 base and J by 5 bases, with 13 bases left in between. Germline loops: CDR1 SGHRS, CDR2 YFSETQ. The CDR3 covers 14 residues. CDR3 sequence reads: CASSLTPFENEQYF. The CDR3 DNA sequence: TGCGCCAGCAGCTTGACCCCATTCGAGAACGAGCAGTACTTC. Supplemented by reference TRBV5-1 and TRBJ2-7, the full variable domain reads KAGVTQTPRYLIKTRGQQVTLSCSPISGHRSVSWYQQTPGQGLQFLFEYFSETQRNKGNFPGRFSGRQFSNSRSEMNVSTLELGDSALYLCASSLTPFENEQYFGPGTRLTVT.

This clone has only one observation. CDR3 region: CASSVADSGELFF. CDR3 in DNA: TGTGCCAGCAGCGTAGCGGACAGCGGGGAGCTGTTTTTT. The chain employs TRBV9 and TRBJ2-2; D is perhaps TRBD1 (6 bases). This CDR3 is 13 amino acids long. CDR1 is SGDLS, CDR2 YYNGEE, per germline. The V end was cut by 0 bases, the J end by 7 bases, with 7 bases between.

The rearrangement links TRBV4-3 to TRBJ1-2; possibly TRBD1 for D (6 bases). The CDR3 is made up of 15 amino acids. V shed 4 bases and J shed 0 bases, with 12 bases lying between them. Germline CDR1 and CDR2: LGHNA and YSLEER. The CDR3 protein is CASSPDRTSNYGYTF. As DNA, the CDR3 is TGCGCCAGCAGCCCCGACAGGACCTCTAACTATGGCTACACCTTC.

The chain combines TRBV6-5 with TRBJ2-7; a possible D gene is TRBD1 (6 bases). The CDR3 spans 14 residues. CDR1 is MNHEY and CDR2 is SVGAGI in the germline V gene. V shed 6 bases and J shed 0 bases, with 12 bases lying between them. DNA of the CDR3: TGTGCCAGCAGAACCACAGGGAGCTCCTACGAGCAGTACTTC. This gives the protein CASRTTGSSYEQYF.

The chain recombines TRBV7-3 with TRBJ2-3; D may be TRBD1 (6 bases). Germline V CDR1 and CDR2: SGHTA, FQGTGA. The CDR3 runs 16 residues. Trimming left V 1 base short and J 1 base short, with 12 bases between. DNA for the CDR3: TGTGCCAGCAGCTTAATAGGGGGACCGCGCACAGATACGCAGTATTTT. It encodes CASSLIGGPRTDTQYF.